Shown below are 10 T cell receptor beta chains from a single sample sequenced in a study of early T cells in non-severe SARS-CoV-2 infection. TCRdb reprocessed the 5' RACE reads with MiXCR, giving one entry per CDR3 protein. The sample carries roughly 120,000 distinct CDR3 sequences, under 15% recorded once. The sample was whole blood. The receptors shown here come from an adult who was a healthcare worker with PCR-confirmed SARS-CoV-2 infection or an uninfected control (not recorded which).

This clonotype appeared a few times. The rearrangement links TRBV6-1 to TRBJ1-2; D is ambiguous. V lost 0 bases and J 7 bases, leaving 15 bases between the germline ends. CDR3 length equals 15 residues. CDR1 MNHNS and CDR2 SASEGT come from the germline V gene. In nucleotides, the CDR3 is TGTGCCAGCAGTGAAGCGGTTTGGATCGACTTTGGCTACACCTTC. Protein sequence: CASSEAVWIDFGYTF.

This clonotype has a handful of counts. The chain uses TRBV7-6 and TRBJ1-2; D remains unclear. From germline, CDR1 is SGHVS and CDR2 FNYEAQ. This CDR3 comprises 13 residues. Trimming removed 5 bases at V and 4 bases at J, with 11 bases between. The CDR3 DNA reads as TGTGCCAGCAGCCCAGACGGGTTCTATGGCTACACCTTC. Translated, it gives CASSPDGFYGYTF.

The V gene is TRBV30, the J gene TRBJ1-1, with D tentatively TRBD1 (5 bases). The CDR3 is made up of 16 amino acids. Germline V gene sequence: CDR1 GTSNPN, CDR2 SVGIG (reference sequence). V lost 3 bases, J lost 4 bases, and 21 bases lay in between. The CDR3 DNA reads as TGTGCCTGGAGCGCCCCGGATACAGTCGGGGGCACTGAAGCTTTCTTT. This encodes CAWSAPDTVGGTEAFF.

This chain uses TRBV9 with TRBJ2-5, with TRBD1 matching over 7 bases. After removal of 3 bases from V and 4 bases from J, the junction contained 6 bases not matched to a gene. The CDR3 loop spans 14 amino acids. Germline values: CDR1 SGDLS, CDR2 YYNGEE. In DNA form, the CDR3 reads TGTGCCAGCAGCGCAACAGGGGTGAGAGAGACCCAGTACTTC. It yields the protein CASSATGVRETQYF.

The chain recombines TRBV6-5 with TRBJ2-7; tentatively, D is TRBD1 (5 bases). Germline CDR1 is MNHEY and CDR2 is SVGAGI. V was trimmed by 6 bases and J by 0 bases, leaving 15 bases between them. CDR3 size: 15 residues. CDR3 nucleotides: TGTGCCAGCAGCTTTGACAGACGTACCTCCTACGAGCAGTACTTC. Protein: CASSFDRRTSYEQYF.

About this clonotype itself: An end of the junction differs from the germline gene, which may be a read error. This chain connects TRBV5-1 to TRBJ2-3; the D gene is possibly TRBD1 (5 bases). The CDR3 extends over 14 amino acids. CDR1 is SGHRS and CDR2 is YFSETQ in the germline V gene. The DNA of the CDR3 is TGCGTCAGCAGCTTGGACACCACCACGGATACGCAGTATTTT. This codes for CVSSLDTTTDTQYF.

This clonotype has more than one count but fewer than ten. The rearrangement uses TRBV29-1 and TRBJ1-1; D is uncertain. Germline V gene data show CDR1 as SQVTM and CDR2 as ANQGSEA. This CDR3 is built from 10 residues. Trimming took 0 bases from V and 11 from J, leaving 7 bases between them. The CDR3 DNA is TGCAGCGTTGAAGAGGATAGGGCTTTCTTT. This translates into CSVEEDRAFF.

J is TRBJ2-7 and V is TRBV5-1, with 9 positions matching TRBD1. Trimming at V came to 0 bases and at J to 5 bases, leaving 9 bases not matched to a gene. This CDR3 has 16 amino acids. The germline gives CDR1 SGHRS, CDR2 YFSETQ. The CDR3 loop reads CASSLETGGPRHEQYF. The CDR3 DNA sequence: TGCGCCAGCAGCTTGGAGACAGGGGGACCTCGGCACGAGCAGTACTTC.

At least ten counts were recorded for this clonotype. The gene calls are TRBV7-9 and TRBJ1-2, with D perhaps matching TRBD1 (5 bases). Germline-derived CDR1 and CDR2 are SEHNR and FQNEAQ (reference sequence). V was trimmed by 5 bases and J by 8 bases, leaving 18 bases between them. The CDR3 runs to 14 residues. The CDR3 nucleotides read TGTGCCAGCAGCGCGTTATGGGGCCCAGCAGGCTACACCTTC. Translation gives CASSALWGPAGYTF.

This clonotype has just a few counts. The rearrangement uses TRBV7-9 and TRBJ2-7, with 14 bases fitting TRBD2. Germline CDR1 and CDR2: SEHNR and FQNEAQ (reference sequence). Trimming at V came to 5 bases and at J to 3 bases, leaving 15 bases not matched to a gene. CDR3 size: 19 residues. The CDR3 loop reads CASSKGTGTSGGIFYEQYF. In DNA, the CDR3 is TGTGCCAGCAGCAAAGGCACCGGGACTAGCGGGGGTATTTTCTACGAGCAGTACTTC.